These T cell receptor beta chains were read from a single sample in a study of vaccination and CD4 T cells after COVID-19. TCRdb called the PCR reads again in MiXCR, with one record for every CDR3 protein. The sample carries about 7,000 distinct CDR3 sequences, 50% recorded once. These receptors are not linked to any known antigen. Sequencing input: CD4+ T cells from blood, cultured in vitro. The receptors shown here come from a human donor in good health. The CDR3 runs from the conserved cysteine through the conserved F or W. A D gene is named only where the DNA matches it firmly. Size is stated for part of the rows, as once, few or many counts, or as a class when the clone is expanded.

v_call	d_call	j_call	clone_size	cdr3_aa	cdr3_nt
TRBV6-1	.	TRBJ2-1	.	CASSRTWDAATDNEQFF	TGTGCCAGCAGTCGGACGTGGGACGCCGCCACGGACAATGAGCAGTTCTTC
TRBV6-1	.	TRBJ1-5	.	CASAGAAGEPQHF	TGTGCCAGCGCAGGGGCGGCGGGTGAGCCCCAGCATTTT
TRBV6-4	.	TRBJ2-3	.	CASADSPTDTQYF	TGTGCCAGCGCTGATAGCCCCACAGATACGCAGTATTTT
TRBV6-1	.	TRBJ1-1	few	CASSRVYTEAFF	TGTGCCAGCAGCCGGGTCTACACTGAAGCTTTCTTT
TRBV5-5	TRBD1	TRBJ1-5	once	CASSLDVGGPDQPQHF	TGTGCCAGCAGCTTGGACGTAGGGGGCCCCGATCAGCCCCAGCATTTT
TRBV7-9	.	TRBJ1-1	few	CASGPDRIAFF	TGTGCCAGCGGACCGGACCGCATAGCTTTCTTT
TRBV6-1	.	TRBJ1-2	.	CASIPYWTDDYGYTF	TGTGCCAGCATTCCCTATTGGACAGATGACTATGGCTACACCTTC
TRBV7-3	.	TRBJ1-6	.	CASSLKGNSPLHF	TGTGCCAGCAGCTTAAAGGGAAATTCACCCCTCCACTTT
TRBV2	TRBD1	TRBJ1-2	.	CASSASRTGLSYTF	TGTGCCAGCAGTGCTTCGAGGACAGGGCTGAGCTACACCTTC
TRBV12-3/TRBV12-4	.	TRBJ2-7	.	CASQKTGGYEQYF	TGTGCCAGCCAAAAGACAGGAGGCTACGAGCAGTACTTC
TRBV18	TRBD1	TRBJ1-1	.	CASSPPGTGEAFF	TGTGCCAGCTCACCACCGGGGACAGGTGAAGCTTTCTTT
TRBV27	.	TRBJ1-1	few	CASSPGRGTEAFF	TGTGCCAGCAGTCCGGGGAGGGGTACTGAAGCTTTCTTT
TRBV20-1	.	TRBJ1-6	.	CSAREQAARGTLHF	TGCAGTGCTAGAGAACAGGCGGCGAGAGGGACCCTCCACTTT
TRBV6-1	.	TRBJ2-6	.	CASRMEEGDGANVLTF	TGTGCCAGCAGGATGGAGGAAGGGGATGGGGCCAACGTCCTGACTTTC
TRBV2	.	TRBJ1-5	.	CASRDGRDSNQPQHF	TGTGCCAGCAGGGACGGGAGGGATAGCAATCAGCCCCAGCATTTT
TRBV14	.	TRBJ2-5	.	CASSPSPYQETQYF	TGTGCCAGCAGTCCAAGTCCTTACCAAGAGACCCAGTACTTC
TRBV4-1	.	TRBJ1-6	.	CASSHRDLNSPLHF	TGCGCCAGCAGCCACAGGGACCTAAATTCACCCCTCCACTTT
TRBV7-2	TRBD1	TRBJ1-2	few	CASSFTGGGYTF	TGTGCCAGCAGCTTCACAGGGGGCGGCTACACCTTC
TRBV7-9	.	TRBJ1-5	.	CASSPGGNQPQHF	TGTGCCAGCAGCCCCGGTGGAAATCAGCCCCAGCATTTT
TRBV5-6	.	TRBJ1-1	.	CASSRGRPNTEAFF	TGTGCCAGCAGCCGAGGACGCCCGAACACTGAAGCTTTCTTT
TRBV27	.	TRBJ2-5	few	CASRSQGETQYF	TGTGCCAGCAGGTCTCAGGGGGAGACCCAGTACTTC
TRBV7-2	.	TRBJ1-2	once	CASSSRTQGSYTF	TGTGCCAGCAGCTCCAGAACACAGGGCAGCTACACCTTC
TRBV6-1	.	TRBJ1-5	.	CASSDEAAYSNQPQHF	TGTGCCAGCAGTGATGAGGCAGCTTATAGCAATCAGCCCCAGCATTTT
TRBV12-3/TRBV12-4	.	TRBJ1-6	.	CASSWLDPDNSPLHF	TGTGCCAGCAGCTGGCTGGATCCGGATAATTCACCCCTCCACTTT
TRBV6-1	.	TRBJ1-1	once	CATVREGTNTEAFF	TGTGCCACCGTCCGAGAGGGAACGAACACTGAAGCTTTCTTT
TRBV6-5	.	TRBJ1-1	few	CASSSLTVNTEAFF	TGTGCCAGCAGTTCCCTCACAGTAAACACTGAAGCTTTCTTT
TRBV7-2	.	TRBJ2-5	.	CASSFGEAETQYF	TGTGCCAGCAGCTTTGGGGAAGCAGAGACCCAGTACTTC
TRBV20-1	.	TRBJ2-5	.	CSAGSAGHRWETQYF	TGCAGTGCTGGATCAGCGGGACACCGATGGGAGACCCAGTACTTC
TRBV2	TRBD1	TRBJ2-5	.	CASSVTGGSETQYF	TGTGCCAGCAGCGTAACAGGGGGTTCAGAGACCCAGTACTTC
TRBV7-2	.	TRBJ2-1	.	CASSYISEQFF	TGTGCCAGCAGCTATATCTCGGAGCAGTTCTTC
TRBV6-5	.	TRBJ1-1	few	CASSYLRDTEAFF	TGTGCCAGCAGTTATCTCAGGGACACTGAAGCTTTCTTT
TRBV19	TRBD1	TRBJ1-2	few	CASSIGQGIGGYTF	TGTGCCAGTAGTATTGGACAGGGAATAGGTGGCTACACCTTC
TRBV30	.	TRBJ1-5	.	CAWNRGDGQPQHF	TGTGCCTGGAACCGGGGGGATGGCCAGCCCCAGCATTTT
TRBV7-9	.	TRBJ1-2	once	CASFPGPLLGYTF	TGTGCCAGCTTCCCCGGACCGCTCTTGGGCTACACCTTC
TRBV7-9	.	TRBJ2-7	.	CASSLASGHTSGYEQYF	TGTGCCAGCAGCTTAGCCTCCGGGCACACGTCGGGCTACGAGCAGTACTTC
TRBV20-1	.	TRBJ2-1	.	CSARESSYNEQFF	TGCAGTGCTAGGGAGAGCTCCTACAATGAGCAGTTCTTC
TRBV19	TRBD1	TRBJ2-2	.	CASRTGAHTGELFF	TGTGCCAGTAGGACAGGGGCGCACACCGGGGAGCTGTTTTTT
TRBV21-1	.	TRBJ2-2	few	CASSKTGTSNGELFF	TGTGCCAGCAGCAAAACCGGGACTAGCAACGGGGAGCTGTTTTTT
TRBV30	TRBD1	TRBJ1-5	.	CAWSQDRGGQPQHF	TGTGCCTGGAGCCAAGACAGGGGTGGCCAGCCCCAGCATTTT
TRBV2	TRBD1	TRBJ2-2	.	CASSGRTGANTGELFF	TGTGCCAGCAGTGGCAGGACAGGAGCGAACACCGGGGAGCTGTTTTTT
TRBV9	TRBD1	TRBJ1-1	.	CASSDGTGGVSEAFF	TGTGCCAGCAGCGATGGGACAGGGGGCGTTTCTGAAGCTTTCTTT
TRBV5-4	.	TRBJ1-2	.	CASRTDRGNYGYTF	TGTGCCAGCAGGACGGACAGAGGGAACTATGGCTACACCTTC
TRBV20-1	TRBD1	TRBJ1-2	.	CSAAGTGGPSWGLGYTF	TGCAGTGCCGCGGGGACAGGGGGCCCCTCTTGGGGATTAGGCTACACCTTC
TRBV15	.	TRBJ2-5	.	CATSRETQYF	TGTGCCACCAGCAGAGAGACCCAGTACTTC
TRBV20-1	.	TRBJ2-7	.	CSARDLGGALGEQYF	TGCAGTGCTAGAGACTTGGGGGGAGCCCTTGGGGAGCAGTACTTC
TRBV5-8	TRBD1	TRBJ2-7	few	CASSSPSGTGSFQYF	TGTGCCAGCAGCTCTCCGTCCGGGACAGGGTCGTTTCAGTACTTC
TRBV7-2	TRBD2	TRBJ2-1	.	CASSWTSGGANEQFF	TGTGCCAGCAGCTGGACTAGCGGGGGGGCCAATGAGCAGTTCTTC
TRBV20-1	TRBD1	TRBJ2-7	few	CSARSTGSNYEQYF	TGCAGTGCTAGGTCGACAGGGTCAAACTACGAGCAGTACTTC